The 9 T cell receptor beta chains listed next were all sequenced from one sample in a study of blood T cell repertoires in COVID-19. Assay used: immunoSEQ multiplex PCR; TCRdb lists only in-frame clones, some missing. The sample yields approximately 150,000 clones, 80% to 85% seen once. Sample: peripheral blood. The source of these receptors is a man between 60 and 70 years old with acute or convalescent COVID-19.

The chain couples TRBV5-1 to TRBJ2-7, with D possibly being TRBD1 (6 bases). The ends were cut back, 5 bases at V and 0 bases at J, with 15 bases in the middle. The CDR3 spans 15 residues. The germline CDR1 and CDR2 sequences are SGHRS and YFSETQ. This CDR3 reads CASRVGTPNSYEQYF. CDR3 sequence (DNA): TGCGCCAGCAGAGTCGGGACACCTAACTCCTACGAGCAGTACTTC.

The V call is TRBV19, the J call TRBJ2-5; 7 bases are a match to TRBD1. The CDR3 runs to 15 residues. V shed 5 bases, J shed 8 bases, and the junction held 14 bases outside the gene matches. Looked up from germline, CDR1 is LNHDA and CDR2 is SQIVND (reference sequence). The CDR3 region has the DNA TGTGCCAGTAGTTCTCAATCAGGGGGTACGGGCACCCAGTACTTC. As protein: CASSSQSGGTGTQYF.

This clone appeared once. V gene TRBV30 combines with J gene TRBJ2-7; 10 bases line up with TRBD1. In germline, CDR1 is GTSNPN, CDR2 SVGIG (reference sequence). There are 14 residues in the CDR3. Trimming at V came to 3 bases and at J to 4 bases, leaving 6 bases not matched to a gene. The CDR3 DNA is TGTGCCTGGAGGACCGGGACAGGGGCTTACGAGCAGTACTTC. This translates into CAWRTGTGAYEQYF.

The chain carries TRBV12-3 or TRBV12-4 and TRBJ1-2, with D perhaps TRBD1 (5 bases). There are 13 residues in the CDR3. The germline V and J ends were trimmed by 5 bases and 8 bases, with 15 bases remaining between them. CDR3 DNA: TGTGCCAGCAGTACGGCCAGGGTTGCCGGCTACACCTTC. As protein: CASSTARVAGYTF.

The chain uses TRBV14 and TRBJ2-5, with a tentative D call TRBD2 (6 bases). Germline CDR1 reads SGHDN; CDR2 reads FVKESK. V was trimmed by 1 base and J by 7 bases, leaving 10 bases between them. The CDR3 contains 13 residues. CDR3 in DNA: TGTGCCAGCAGCCAAGCGGGCGGGGTGACCCAGTACTTC. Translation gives CASSQAGGVTQYF.

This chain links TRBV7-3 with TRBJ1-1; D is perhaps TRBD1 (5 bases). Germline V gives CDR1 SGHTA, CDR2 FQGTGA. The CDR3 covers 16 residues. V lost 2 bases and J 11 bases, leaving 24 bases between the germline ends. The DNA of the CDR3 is TGTGCCAGCAGCTTAGCAACTTTCCGTGGGGCTGGGTCGGCTTTCTTT. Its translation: CASSLATFRGAGSAFF.

The chain's CDR3 is CASSHNTGPYEQYF. The DNA of the CDR3 is TGTGCCAGCAGCCATAATACAGGTCCCTACGAGCAGTACTTC. The chain recombines TRBV3-1 (or the pseudogene TRBV3-2) with TRBJ2-7; D may be TRBD1 (5 bases). Germline CDR1 reads LGHDT; CDR2 reads YNNKEL (reference sequence). This CDR3 contains 14 residues. V was pared by 3 bases and J by 2 bases, with 11 bases between.

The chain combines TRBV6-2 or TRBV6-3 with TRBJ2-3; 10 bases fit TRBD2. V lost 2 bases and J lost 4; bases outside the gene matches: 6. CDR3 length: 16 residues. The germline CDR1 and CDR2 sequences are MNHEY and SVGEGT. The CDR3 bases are TGTGCCAGCAGTTACGGAGCGGGAGGGCCAGCAGATACGCAGTATTTT. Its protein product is CASSYGAGGPADTQYF.

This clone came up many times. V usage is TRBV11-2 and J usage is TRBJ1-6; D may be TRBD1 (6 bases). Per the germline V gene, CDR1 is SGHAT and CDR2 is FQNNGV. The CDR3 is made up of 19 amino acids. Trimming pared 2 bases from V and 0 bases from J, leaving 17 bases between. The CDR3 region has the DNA TGTGCCAGCAGCTTAAAGGGGCCGGGACACAGCTCCTATAATTCACCCCTCCACTTT. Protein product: CASSLKGPGHSSYNSPLHF.